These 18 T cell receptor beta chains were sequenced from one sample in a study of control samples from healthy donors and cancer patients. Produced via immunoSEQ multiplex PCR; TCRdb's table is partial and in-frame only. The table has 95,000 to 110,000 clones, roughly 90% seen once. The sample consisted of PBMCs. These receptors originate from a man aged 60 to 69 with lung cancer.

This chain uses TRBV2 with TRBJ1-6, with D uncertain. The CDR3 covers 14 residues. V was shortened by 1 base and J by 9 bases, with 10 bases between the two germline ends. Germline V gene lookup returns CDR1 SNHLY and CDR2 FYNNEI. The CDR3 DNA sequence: TGTGCCAGCAGTGAAGGTCAGCCTATTTCACCCCTCCACTTT. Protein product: CASSEGQPISPLHF.

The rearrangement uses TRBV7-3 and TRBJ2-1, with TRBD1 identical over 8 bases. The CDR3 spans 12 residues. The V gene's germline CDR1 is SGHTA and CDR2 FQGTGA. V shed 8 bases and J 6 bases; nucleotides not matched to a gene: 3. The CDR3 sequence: CASGTGPNEQFF. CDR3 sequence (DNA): TGTGCCAGCGGGACAGGCCCCAATGAGCAGTTCTTC.

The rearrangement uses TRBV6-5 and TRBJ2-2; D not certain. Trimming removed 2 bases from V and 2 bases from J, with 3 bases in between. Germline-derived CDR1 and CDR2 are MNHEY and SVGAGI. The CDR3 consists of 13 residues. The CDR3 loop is CASSYDNTGELFF. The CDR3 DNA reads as TGTGCCAGCAGTTACGACAACACCGGGGAGCTGTTTTTT.

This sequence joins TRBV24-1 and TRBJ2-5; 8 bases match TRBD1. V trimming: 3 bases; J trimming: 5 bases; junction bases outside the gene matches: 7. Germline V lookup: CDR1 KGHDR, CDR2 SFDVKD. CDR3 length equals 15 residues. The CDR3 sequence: CATSDPQGAAETQYF. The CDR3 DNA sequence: TGTGCCACCAGTGATCCGCAGGGGGCGGCTGAGACCCAGTACTTC.

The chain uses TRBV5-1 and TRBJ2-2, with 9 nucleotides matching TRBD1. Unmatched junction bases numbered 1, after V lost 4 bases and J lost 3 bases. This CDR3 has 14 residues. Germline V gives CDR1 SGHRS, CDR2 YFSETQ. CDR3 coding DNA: TGCGCCAGCAGCCGGACAGGGGACACCGGGGAGCTGTTTTTT. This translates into CASSRTGDTGELFF.

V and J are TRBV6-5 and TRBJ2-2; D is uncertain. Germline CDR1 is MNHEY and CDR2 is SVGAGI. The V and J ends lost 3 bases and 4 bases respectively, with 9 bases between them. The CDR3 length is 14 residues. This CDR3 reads CASSYPGGTGELFF. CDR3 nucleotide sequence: TGTGCCAGCAGTTATCCTGGTGGCACCGGGGAGCTGTTTTTT.

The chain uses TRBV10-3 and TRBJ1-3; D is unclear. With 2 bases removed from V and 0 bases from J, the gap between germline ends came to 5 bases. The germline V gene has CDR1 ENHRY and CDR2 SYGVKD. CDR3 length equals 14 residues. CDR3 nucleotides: TGTGCCATCAGTGAGGGATTCTCTGGAAACACCATATATTTT. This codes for CAISEGFSGNTIYF.

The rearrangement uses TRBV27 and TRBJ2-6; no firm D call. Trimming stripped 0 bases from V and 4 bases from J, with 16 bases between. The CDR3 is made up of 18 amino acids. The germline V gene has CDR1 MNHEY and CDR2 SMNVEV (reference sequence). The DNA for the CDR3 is TGTGCCAGCAGTTTATCCGTCACGACGGCAAGGGGGGCCAACGTCCTGACTTTC. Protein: CASSLSVTTARGANVLTF.

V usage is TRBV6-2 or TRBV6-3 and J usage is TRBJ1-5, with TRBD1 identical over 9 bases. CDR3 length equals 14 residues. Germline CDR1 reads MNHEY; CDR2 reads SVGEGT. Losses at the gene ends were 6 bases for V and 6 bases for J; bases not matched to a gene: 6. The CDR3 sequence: CASSLQGAAQPQHF. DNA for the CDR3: TGTGCCAGCAGCCTACAGGGGGCGGCTCAGCCCCAGCATTTT.

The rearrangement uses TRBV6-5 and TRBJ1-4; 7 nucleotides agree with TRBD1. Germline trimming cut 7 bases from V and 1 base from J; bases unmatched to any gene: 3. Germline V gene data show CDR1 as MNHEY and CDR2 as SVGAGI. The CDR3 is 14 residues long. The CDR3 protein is CASKRGQTNEKLFF. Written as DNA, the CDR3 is TGTGCCAGCAAAAGGGGGCAAACTAATGAAAAACTGTTTTTT.

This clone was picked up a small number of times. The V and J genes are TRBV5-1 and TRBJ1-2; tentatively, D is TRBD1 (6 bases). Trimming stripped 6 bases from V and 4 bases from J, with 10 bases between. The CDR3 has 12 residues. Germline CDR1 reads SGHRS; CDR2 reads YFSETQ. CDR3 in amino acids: CASKGEGYGYTF. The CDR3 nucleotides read TGCGCCAGCAAGGGGGAAGGCTATGGCTACACCTTC.

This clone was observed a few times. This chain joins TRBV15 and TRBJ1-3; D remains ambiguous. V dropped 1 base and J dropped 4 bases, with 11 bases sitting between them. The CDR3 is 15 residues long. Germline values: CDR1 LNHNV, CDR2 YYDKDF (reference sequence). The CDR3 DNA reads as TGTGCCACCAGCAGAGCCAAACAACCAGGAAACACCATATATTTT. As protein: CATSRAKQPGNTIYF.

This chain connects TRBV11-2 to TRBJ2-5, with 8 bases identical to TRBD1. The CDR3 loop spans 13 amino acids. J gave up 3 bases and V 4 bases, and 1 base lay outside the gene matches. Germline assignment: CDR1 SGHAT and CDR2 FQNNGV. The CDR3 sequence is CASSSDREETQYF. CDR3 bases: TGTGCCAGCAGCTCGGACAGGGAAGAGACCCAGTACTTC.

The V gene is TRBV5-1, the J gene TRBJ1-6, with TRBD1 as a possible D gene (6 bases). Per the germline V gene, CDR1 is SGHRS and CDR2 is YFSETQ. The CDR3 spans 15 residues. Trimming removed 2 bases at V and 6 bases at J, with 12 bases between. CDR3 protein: CASSFDGQTNSPLHF. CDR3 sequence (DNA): TGCGCCAGCAGCTTCGATGGACAGACTAATTCACCCCTCCACTTT.

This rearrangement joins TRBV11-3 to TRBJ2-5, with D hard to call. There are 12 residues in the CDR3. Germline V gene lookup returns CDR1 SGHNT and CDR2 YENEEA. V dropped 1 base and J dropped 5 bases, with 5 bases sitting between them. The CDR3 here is CASSLAMETQYF. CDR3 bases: TGTGCCAGCAGCTTAGCAATGGAGACCCAGTACTTC.

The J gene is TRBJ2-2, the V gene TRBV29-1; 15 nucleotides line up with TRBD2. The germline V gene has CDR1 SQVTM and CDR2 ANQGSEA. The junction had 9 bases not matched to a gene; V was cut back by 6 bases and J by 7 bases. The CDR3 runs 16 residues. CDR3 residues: CSVAGLAGGRSGELFF. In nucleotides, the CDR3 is TGCAGCGTCGCCGGACTAGCGGGGGGGCGGAGCGGGGAGCTGTTTTTT.

This CDR3 reads CASSATGDSEAFF. Here the CDR3 DNA reads TGCGCCAGCAGTGCTACAGGGGACTCTGAAGCTTTCTTT. The J gene is TRBJ1-1, the V gene TRBV10-1; the match to TRBD1 covers 7 bases. Unmatched junction bases numbered 5, after V lost 4 bases and J lost 6 bases. The CDR3 consists of 13 residues. Germline V gives CDR1 WNHNN, CDR2 SYGVQD (reference sequence).

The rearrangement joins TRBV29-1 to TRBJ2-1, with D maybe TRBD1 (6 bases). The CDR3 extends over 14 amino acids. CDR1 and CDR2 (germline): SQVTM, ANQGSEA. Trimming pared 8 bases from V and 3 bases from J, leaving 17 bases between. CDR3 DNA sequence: TGCAGCCACTCGGATGGACAGTTCTACAATGAGCAGTTCTTC. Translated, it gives CSHSDGQFYNEQFF.